This T cell receptor beta chain was found in a study of CD8 T cells in Susac syndrome. Sequencing of TCR beta was performed on blood CD8+ T cells and on blood CD4+ T cells. CDR1 and CDR2 from the germline V gene are LGHDT and YNNKEL (reference sequence). This CDR3 comprises 14 residues. Trimming took off 4 bases at V and 3 bases at J, with 13 bases between the two ends. Reverse transcription of roughly 0.45 to 1 ug RNA used random hexamers. The immunoSEQ assay covered 54 Vbeta and 13 Jbeta segments for CDR3. Using its own MiXCR run on the immunoSEQ multiplex PCR reads, TCRdb lists one record per CDR3 protein. The table has 150,000 to 200,000 distinct CDR3 sequences, approximately 95% seen once.

The origin of this receptor is a human donor in good health. The chain couples TRBV3-1 to TRBJ2-7; D uncertain. Sample: CD4+ T cells from PBMCs. CDR3 bases: TGTGCCAGCAGCCGCCGGGCGGATGGCTACGAGCAGTACTTC. Its translation: CASSRRADGYEQYF.